The 2 T cell receptor beta chains in this list originate from one sample, sequenced in a study of T cells in Graves' hyperthyroidism and ophthalmopathy. Template material for amplifying TCR beta CDR3 regions consisted of RNA transcripts. The TCR CDR3 was amplified in a first-round RT-PCR using the HTBI primer set. MiXCR was run by TCRdb on the multiplex PCR reads, yielding one entry per CDR3 protein. The sample has more than 300,000 distinct CDR3 sequences; approximately 17% are singletons. The sample was blood. The receptors shown here come from a man between 18 and 35 years old with Graves' ophthalmopathy.

There are many counts of this clonotype. The CDR3 region is CASSQTGVPTNEKLFF. The CDR3 DNA follows: TGTGCCAGCAGCCAGACAGGGGTACCAACTAATGAAAAACTGTTTTTT. The V and J genes are TRBV11-1 and TRBJ1-4, with 8 bases fitting TRBD1. This CDR3 contains 16 residues. The germline V gene encodes CDR1 SGHAT and CDR2 FQDESV (reference sequence). V dropped 5 bases and J dropped 0; count of bases not matched to a gene: 5.

This clonotype has just a few counts. V gene TRBV27 combines with J gene TRBJ1-2; D uncertain. CDR1 is MNHEY, CDR2 SMNVEV, per germline (reference sequence). The CDR3 covers 15 residues. Trimming pared 5 bases from V and 0 bases from J, leaving 13 bases between. CDR3 protein: CASSLNRGANYGYTF. The CDR3, as DNA: TGTGCCAGCAGTCTAAATCGGGGAGCTAACTATGGCTACACCTTC.